This record concerns one T cell receptor (beta chain) sequence. Antigen specificity is unknown. The data belong to a study of cytomegalovirus exposure and HLA in healthy donors. Study-level results: Subsequent analysis of the 120 or so validation repertoires found a tendency for first-cohort TCR clusters to co-occur.

The CDR3 sequence is 15 residues long. Trimming shortened V by 0 bases and J by 1 base, and 10 bases separated the two germline ends. CDR1 and CDR2 from the germline V gene are MNHNS and SASEGT. Measured with immunoSEQ multiplex PCR; TCRdb has only the in-frame clones, and not every one. This sample has about 220,000 clones, with around 87% found just once. This chain joins TRBV6-1 and TRBJ2-7, with D hard to call. This receptor was obtained from a man aged 18 to 35 in good health and CMV-seronegative. What was sequenced was PBMCs. This CDR3 reads CASSEAPRLSYEQYF. The CDR3, as DNA: TGTGCCAGCAGTGAAGCCCCGCGCCTATCCTACGAGCAGTACTTC.